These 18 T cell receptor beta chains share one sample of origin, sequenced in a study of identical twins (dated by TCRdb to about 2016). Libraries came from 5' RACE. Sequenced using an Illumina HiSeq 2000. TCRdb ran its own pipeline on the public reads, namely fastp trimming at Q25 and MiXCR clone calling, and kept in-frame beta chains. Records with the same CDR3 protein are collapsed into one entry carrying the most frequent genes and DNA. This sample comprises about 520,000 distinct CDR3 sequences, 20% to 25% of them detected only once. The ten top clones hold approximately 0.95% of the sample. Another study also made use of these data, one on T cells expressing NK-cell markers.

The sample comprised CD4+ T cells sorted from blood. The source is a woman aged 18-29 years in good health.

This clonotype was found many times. Here the CDR3 reads CASSFGAPSYNEQFF. CDR3 DNA sequence: TGTGCCAGCAGTTTTGGTGCGCCCTCCTACAATGAGCAGTTCTTC. V and J are TRBV12-3 or TRBV12-4 and TRBJ2-1; D call uncertain. This CDR3 has 15 amino acids. The ends were cut back, 3 bases at V and 0 bases at J, with 9 bases in the middle.

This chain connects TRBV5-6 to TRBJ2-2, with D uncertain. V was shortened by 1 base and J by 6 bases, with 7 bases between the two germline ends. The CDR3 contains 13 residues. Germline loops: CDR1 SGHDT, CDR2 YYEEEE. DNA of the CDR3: TGTGCCAGCAGCTTGAGCCGGCCCGGGGAGCTGTTTTTT. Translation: CASSLSRPGELFF.

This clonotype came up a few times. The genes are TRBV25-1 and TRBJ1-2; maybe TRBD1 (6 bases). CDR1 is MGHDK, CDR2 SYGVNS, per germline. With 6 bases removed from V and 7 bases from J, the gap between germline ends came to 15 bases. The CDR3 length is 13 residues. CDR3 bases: TGTGCCAGCAGCCAACAGGGCTTCTCTGGCTACACCTTC. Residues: CASSQQGFSGYTF.

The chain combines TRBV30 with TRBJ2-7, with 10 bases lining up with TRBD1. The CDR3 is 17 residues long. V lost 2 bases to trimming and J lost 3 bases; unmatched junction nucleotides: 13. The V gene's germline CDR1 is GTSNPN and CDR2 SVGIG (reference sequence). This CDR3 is CAWSIPLPGQGYYEQYF. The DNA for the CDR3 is TGTGCCTGGAGTATTCCCTTACCGGGACAGGGGTACTACGAGCAGTACTTC.

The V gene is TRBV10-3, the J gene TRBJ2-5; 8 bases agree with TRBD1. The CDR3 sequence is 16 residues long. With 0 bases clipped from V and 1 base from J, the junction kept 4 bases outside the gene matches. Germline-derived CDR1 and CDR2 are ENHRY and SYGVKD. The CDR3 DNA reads TGTGCCATCAGTGAGTCAGGGGGACAGGTCCAAGAGACCCAGTACTTC. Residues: CAISESGGQVQETQYF.

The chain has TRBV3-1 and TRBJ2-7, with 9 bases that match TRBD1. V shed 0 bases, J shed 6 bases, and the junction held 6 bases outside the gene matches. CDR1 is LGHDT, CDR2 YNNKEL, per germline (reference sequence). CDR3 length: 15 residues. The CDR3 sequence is CASSQDGGQGLEQYF. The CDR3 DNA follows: TGTGCCAGCAGCCAAGATGGGGGACAGGGTCTCGAGCAGTACTTC.

The CDR3 coding sequence is TGCAGCGTAAGGGACAGGGAGGCCTACAATGAGCAGTTCTTC. Translated, it gives CSVRDREAYNEQFF. The chain joins TRBV29-1 to TRBJ2-1; 9 nucleotides line up with TRBD1. The V gene end was trimmed by 6 bases and the J gene end by 2 bases; junction bases not matched to a gene: 5. There are 14 residues in the CDR3. Germline values: CDR1 SQVTM, CDR2 ANQGSEA.

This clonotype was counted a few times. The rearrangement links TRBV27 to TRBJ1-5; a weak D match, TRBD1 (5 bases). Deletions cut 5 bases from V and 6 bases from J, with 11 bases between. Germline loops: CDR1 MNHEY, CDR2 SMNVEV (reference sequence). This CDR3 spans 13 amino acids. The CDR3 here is CASSPPGGQPQHF. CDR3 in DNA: TGTGCCAGCAGTCCCCCGGGGGGTCAGCCCCAGCATTTT.

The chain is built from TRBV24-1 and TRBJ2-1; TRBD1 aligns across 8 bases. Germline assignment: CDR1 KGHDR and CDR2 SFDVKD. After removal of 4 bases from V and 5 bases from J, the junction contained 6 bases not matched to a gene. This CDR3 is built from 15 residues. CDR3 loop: CATSDAGTGNNEQFF. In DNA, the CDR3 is TGTGCCACCAGTGACGCCGGGACAGGTAACAATGAGCAGTTCTTC.

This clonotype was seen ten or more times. The CDR3 spells CASSRGSGRRDQETQYF. CDR3 sequence (DNA): TGCGCCAGCAGCCGGGGTAGCGGGAGACGGGACCAAGAGACCCAGTACTTC. This chain links TRBV4-3 with TRBJ2-5; TRBD2 matches at 9 bases. CDR3 length: 17 residues. V lost 4 bases, J lost 0 bases, and 9 bases stayed unmatched. The germline gives CDR1 LGHNA, CDR2 YSLEER.

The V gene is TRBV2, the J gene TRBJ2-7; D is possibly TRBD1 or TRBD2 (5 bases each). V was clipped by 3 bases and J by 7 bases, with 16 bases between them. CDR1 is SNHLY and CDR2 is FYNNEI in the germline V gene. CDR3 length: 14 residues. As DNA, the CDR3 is TGTGCCAGCAGTGACGAGGGGCGGTTGCGGGAGCAGTACTTC. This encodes CASSDEGRLREQYF.

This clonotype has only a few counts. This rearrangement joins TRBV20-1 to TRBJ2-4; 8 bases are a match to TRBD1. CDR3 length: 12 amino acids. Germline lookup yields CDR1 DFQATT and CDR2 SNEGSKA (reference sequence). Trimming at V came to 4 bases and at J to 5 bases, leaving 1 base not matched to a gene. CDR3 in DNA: TGCAGTGCTATACAGGGGGAAAACATTCAGTACTTC. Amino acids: CSAIQGENIQYF.

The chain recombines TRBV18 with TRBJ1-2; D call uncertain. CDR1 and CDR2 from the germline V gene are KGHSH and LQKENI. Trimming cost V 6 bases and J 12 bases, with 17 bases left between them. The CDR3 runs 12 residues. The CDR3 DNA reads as TGTGCCAGCTCTCGTTCTATCCGGGATCACACCTTC. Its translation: CASSRSIRDHTF.

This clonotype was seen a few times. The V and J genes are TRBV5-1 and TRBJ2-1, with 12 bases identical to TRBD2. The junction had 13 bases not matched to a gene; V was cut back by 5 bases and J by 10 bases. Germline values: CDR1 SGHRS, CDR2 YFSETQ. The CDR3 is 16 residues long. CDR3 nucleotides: TGCGCCAGCAGGGCTATCGGGAGACTAGCGGGAGAGGAGCAGTTCTTC. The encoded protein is CASRAIGRLAGEEQFF.

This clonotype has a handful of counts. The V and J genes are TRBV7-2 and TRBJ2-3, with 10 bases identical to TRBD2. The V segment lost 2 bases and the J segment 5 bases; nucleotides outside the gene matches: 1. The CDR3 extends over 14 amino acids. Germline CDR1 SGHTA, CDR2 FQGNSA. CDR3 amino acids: CASSLLAGVDTQYF. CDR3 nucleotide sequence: TGTGCCAGCAGCTTACTAGCGGGAGTAGATACGCAGTATTTT.

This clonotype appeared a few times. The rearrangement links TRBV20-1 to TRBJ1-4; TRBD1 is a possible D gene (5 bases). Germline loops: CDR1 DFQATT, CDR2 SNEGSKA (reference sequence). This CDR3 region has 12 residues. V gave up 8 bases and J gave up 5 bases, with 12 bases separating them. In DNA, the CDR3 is TGCAGTAGCAGGGATTTAAATGAAAAACTGTTTTTT. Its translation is CSSRDLNEKLFF.

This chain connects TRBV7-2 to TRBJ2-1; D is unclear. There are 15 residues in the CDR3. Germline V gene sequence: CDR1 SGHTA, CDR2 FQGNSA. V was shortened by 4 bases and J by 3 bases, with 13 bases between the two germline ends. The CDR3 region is CASSSDSRVYNEQFF. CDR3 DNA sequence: TGTGCCAGCAGCTCAGACTCCCGAGTCTACAATGAGCAGTTCTTC.

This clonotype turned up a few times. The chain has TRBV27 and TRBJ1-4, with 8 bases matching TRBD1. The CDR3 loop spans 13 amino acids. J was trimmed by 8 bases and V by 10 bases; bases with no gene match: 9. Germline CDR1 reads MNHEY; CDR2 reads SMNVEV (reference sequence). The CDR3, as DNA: TGTGCCACCCGGACAGGGAGAACGGAAAAACTGTTTTTT. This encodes CATRTGRTEKLFF. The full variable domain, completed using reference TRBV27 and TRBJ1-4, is EAQVTQNPRYLITVTGKKLTVTCSQNMNHEYMSWYRQDPGLGLRQIYYSMNVEVTDKGDVPEGYKVSRKEKRNFPLILESPSPNQTSLYFCATRTGRTEKLFFGSGTQLSVL.